Listed below are T cell receptor beta chains from one sample, sequenced in a study of T-cell reconstitution after alpha-beta-depleted transplantation in children. MiXCR was run by TCRdb on the PCR reads, yielding one entry per CDR3 protein. The sample carries 200,000 or so distinct CDR3 sequences, approximately 8.4% recorded once. The source material was PBMCs, mostly from graft donor cells, sampled 360 days after TCRalphabeta/CD19-depleted stem cell transplant. The receptors come from a male patient between 2 and 10 years old who had a stem cell transplant for acute myeloid leukemia, so the T cells may come from the graft donor. CDR3s include the opening cysteine and the closing phenylalanine or tryptophan. The order of the fields is D gene, J gene, V gene, clone size, CDR3 DNA, CDR3 protein. D genes are given only for firm matches. Some rows have no size entry. The others give once, few or many, or a class for an expanded clone.

d_gene: .
j_gene: TRBJ2-7
v_gene: TRBV5-1
abundance: many
CDR3nt: TGCGCCAGCAGCTTTGGGGGAGCGGGTTCCTACGAGCAGTACTTC
CDR3aa: CASSFGGAGSYEQYF

d_gene: .
j_gene: TRBJ2-7
v_gene: TRBV5-1
abundance: many
CDR3nt: TGCGCCAGCAGCCCCAGGCAGGGAAGCTCCTACGAGCAGTACTTC
CDR3aa: CASSPRQGSSYEQYF

d_gene: TRBD1
j_gene: TRBJ2-3
v_gene: TRBV7-3
abundance: .
CDR3nt: TGTGCTCGCCCCGGGACAGGGATAACAGATACGCAGTATTTT
CDR3aa: CARPGTGITDTQYF

d_gene: .
j_gene: TRBJ2-3
v_gene: TRBV5-1
abundance: many
CDR3nt: TGCGCCAGCAGCTTGGTGGCAGGGGATACAGATACGCAGTATTTT
CDR3aa: CASSLVAGDTDTQYF

d_gene: .
j_gene: TRBJ2-1
v_gene: TRBV7-8
abundance: .
CDR3nt: TGTGCCAGCAGCCCGATCCCCAATGAGCAGTTCTTC
CDR3aa: CASSPIPNEQFF

d_gene: .
j_gene: TRBJ2-5
v_gene: TRBV10-3
abundance: many
CDR3nt: TGTGCCATCAGTGATTCCATTTCGAGTAAAGAGACCCAGTACTTC
CDR3aa: CAISDSISSKETQYF

d_gene: TRBD1
j_gene: TRBJ2-4
v_gene: TRBV7-2
abundance: many
CDR3nt: TGTGCCAGCAGCGTCCGACAGGGCCCGAAAAACATTCAGTACTTC
CDR3aa: CASSVRQGPKNIQYF

d_gene: .
j_gene: TRBJ2-1
v_gene: TRBV12-3/TRBV12-4
abundance: many
CDR3nt: TGTGCCAGCAGTTTGCCAGAAAAGGGAGGTGAGCAGTTCTTC
CDR3aa: CASSLPEKGGEQFF

d_gene: TRBD2
j_gene: TRBJ2-1
v_gene: TRBV24-1
abundance: few
CDR3nt: TGTGCCACCAGTGATGGGCGGCTAGCGGGAGCCTACAATGAGCAGTTCTTC
CDR3aa: CATSDGRLAGAYNEQFF

d_gene: .
j_gene: TRBJ1-2
v_gene: TRBV5-1
abundance: few
CDR3nt: TGCGCCAGCAGTTATACATCGGGGGGTAACTATGGCTACACCTTC
CDR3aa: CASSYTSGGNYGYTF

d_gene: TRBD1
j_gene: TRBJ2-5
v_gene: TRBV10-3
abundance: many
CDR3nt: TGTGCCATCAGTGAGTTAAGGACAGGTACTGAGGAGACCCAGTACTTC
CDR3aa: CAISELRTGTEETQYF

d_gene: .
j_gene: TRBJ1-5
v_gene: TRBV9
abundance: few
CDR3nt: TGTGCCAGCAGCGTAGGGGGGAATAGCAATCAGCCCCAGCATTTT
CDR3aa: CASSVGGNSNQPQHF

d_gene: TRBD1
j_gene: TRBJ1-3
v_gene: TRBV6-2/TRBV6-3
abundance: many
CDR3nt: TGTGCCAGCAGTTGGAACCGGGACAGATCTGGAAACACCATATATTTT
CDR3aa: CASSWNRDRSGNTIYF

d_gene: .
j_gene: TRBJ1-4
v_gene: TRBV20-1
abundance: .
CDR3nt: TGCAGTGTTCGACAGCCCGATAATGAAAAACTGTTTTTT
CDR3aa: CSVRQPDNEKLFF

d_gene: .
j_gene: TRBJ2-5
v_gene: TRBV20-1
abundance: few
CDR3nt: TGCAGTGCAGATAAAGAAGAGACCCAGTACTTC
CDR3aa: CSADKEETQYF

d_gene: TRBD2
j_gene: TRBJ2-7
v_gene: TRBV5-1
abundance: many
CDR3nt: TGCGCCAGCAGCCCGGGACTAGCGGGAGTCTACGAGCAGTACTTC
CDR3aa: CASSPGLAGVYEQYF

d_gene: .
j_gene: TRBJ2-7
v_gene: TRBV5-1
abundance: many
CDR3nt: TGCGCCAGCAGCGTGGGTAGTTCCTACGAGCAGTACTTC
CDR3aa: CASSVGSSYEQYF

d_gene: .
j_gene: TRBJ2-3
v_gene: TRBV24-1
abundance: .
CDR3nt: TGTGCCACCAGTGATCCCTCTACCCTCACAGATACGCAGTATTTT
CDR3aa: CATSDPSTLTDTQYF

d_gene: TRBD2
j_gene: TRBJ2-7
v_gene: TRBV5-1
abundance: many
CDR3nt: TGCGCCAGCAGCTTGGGGGCGACTAGCGGGACCAAGGGGGACGAGCAGTACTTC
CDR3aa: CASSLGATSGTKGDEQYF

d_gene: TRBD2
j_gene: TRBJ2-7
v_gene: TRBV5-1
abundance: .
CDR3nt: TGCGCCAGCAGCCAGGATCTAAGGGACTACAGCTACGAGCAGTACTTC
CDR3aa: CASSQDLRDYSYEQYF

d_gene: .
j_gene: TRBJ1-2
v_gene: TRBV20-1
abundance: .
CDR3nt: TGCAGTGCTAGAGTCCCTCCGGCGGGGTACTATGGCTACACCTTC
CDR3aa: CSARVPPAGYYGYTF

d_gene: TRBD2
j_gene: TRBJ2-2
v_gene: TRBV6-2/TRBV6-3
abundance: .
CDR3nt: TGTGCCAGCACTCTCCTTATGGGGGGGGAAACGAACACCGGGGAGCTGTTTTTT
CDR3aa: CASTLLMGGETNTGELFF

d_gene: .
j_gene: TRBJ2-3
v_gene: TRBV10-3
abundance: few
CDR3nt: TGTGCCATCAGTGAGTCGGGGGTTATCACAGATACGCAGTATTTT
CDR3aa: CAISESGVITDTQYF

d_gene: .
j_gene: TRBJ2-3
v_gene: TRBV5-6
abundance: many
CDR3nt: TGTGCCAGCAGCCCCATAGGCGGGGAGGGCACAGATACGCAGTATTTT
CDR3aa: CASSPIGGEGTDTQYF

d_gene: TRBD1
j_gene: TRBJ1-5
v_gene: TRBV5-1
abundance: few
CDR3nt: TGCGCCAGCAGCTTGTCGGGACAGCTAAATCAGCCCCAGCATTTT
CDR3aa: CASSLSGQLNQPQHF

d_gene: TRBD2
j_gene: TRBJ2-1
v_gene: TRBV20-1
abundance: .
CDR3nt: TGCAGTGCTTGGACTAGCGGGAGGGGCGAGCAGTTCTTC
CDR3aa: CSAWTSGRGEQFF

d_gene: .
j_gene: TRBJ2-7
v_gene: TRBV5-1
abundance: few
CDR3nt: TGCGCCAGCAGGGTAGGGTACGAGCAGTACTTC
CDR3aa: CASRVGYEQYF

d_gene: TRBD1
j_gene: TRBJ2-5
v_gene: TRBV12-5
abundance: few
CDR3nt: TGTGCTAGTGGGGGCCGGGACAGATACCAAGAGACCCAGTACTTC
CDR3aa: CASGGRDRYQETQYF

d_gene: .
j_gene: TRBJ1-5
v_gene: TRBV18
abundance: .
CDR3nt: TGTGCCAGCTCACCACCCTATGGGGAGCCCCAGCATTTT
CDR3aa: CASSPPYGEPQHF

d_gene: TRBD2
j_gene: TRBJ2-3
v_gene: TRBV4-3
abundance: few
CDR3nt: TGCGCCAGCAGCCAAGACGGGCCGGGAGGTGGTACAGATACGCAGTATTTT
CDR3aa: CASSQDGPGGGTDTQYF

d_gene: TRBD1
j_gene: TRBJ2-1
v_gene: TRBV12-3/TRBV12-4
abundance: many
CDR3nt: TGTGCCAGCAGTTTAGAGGGACAGGGTTACAATGAGCAGTTCTTC
CDR3aa: CASSLEGQGYNEQFF

d_gene: TRBD2
j_gene: TRBJ2-1
v_gene: TRBV5-1
abundance: many
CDR3nt: TGCGCCAGTAAGACTAGCGGGGGATCTTACAATGAGCAGTTCTTC
CDR3aa: CASKTSGGSYNEQFF

d_gene: .
j_gene: TRBJ2-6
v_gene: TRBV12-3/TRBV12-4
abundance: many
CDR3nt: TGTGCCAGCTACAGGGGGGCCAACGTCCTGACTTTC
CDR3aa: CASYRGANVLTF

d_gene: TRBD1
j_gene: TRBJ2-7
v_gene: TRBV28
abundance: .
CDR3nt: TGTGCCAGCACCCTGGACAGGGAGACCTACGAGCAGTACTTC
CDR3aa: CASTLDRETYEQYF

d_gene: TRBD2
j_gene: TRBJ2-1
v_gene: TRBV20-1
abundance: .
CDR3nt: TGCAGTGCTCAGAGGACTAGCGGGAGACGCAATGAGCAGTTCTTC
CDR3aa: CSAQRTSGRRNEQFF

d_gene: .
j_gene: TRBJ1-2
v_gene: TRBV10-3
abundance: few
CDR3nt: TGTGCCATCAGTGAGTCGGAGGGGAACTATGGCTACACCTTC
CDR3aa: CAISESEGNYGYTF

d_gene: .
j_gene: TRBJ2-3
v_gene: TRBV15
abundance: .
CDR3nt: TGTGCCACCAGCAGAGAAAGAAGCACAGATACGCAGTATTTT
CDR3aa: CATSRERSTDTQYF

d_gene: .
j_gene: TRBJ2-1
v_gene: TRBV11-2
abundance: few
CDR3nt: TGTGCCAGCAGCTTAGATACGGGCTCCTACAATGAGCAGTTCTTC
CDR3aa: CASSLDTGSYNEQFF

d_gene: TRBD2
j_gene: TRBJ2-7
v_gene: TRBV7-7
abundance: .
CDR3nt: TGTGCTAGCAGCTTAGCGGGAGGAGACGAGCAGTACTTC
CDR3aa: CASSLAGGDEQYF

d_gene: .
j_gene: TRBJ2-3
v_gene: TRBV5-4
abundance: .
CDR3nt: TGTGCCAGCAAACTAGGGGGAGGCGGGGATACGCAGTATTTT
CDR3aa: CASKLGGGGDTQYF

d_gene: TRBD1
j_gene: TRBJ2-5
v_gene: TRBV5-1
abundance: few
CDR3nt: TGCGCCAGCAGCTTGGTTGTGGCAGGGGGCTCGGAGACCCAGTACTTC
CDR3aa: CASSLVVAGGSETQYF

d_gene: TRBD2
j_gene: TRBJ2-1
v_gene: TRBV11-1
abundance: .
CDR3nt: TGTGCCAGCAGCTCCTTAGCGGGAAGGAGTCGCGATGAGCAGTTCTTC
CDR3aa: CASSSLAGRSRDEQFF

d_gene: .
j_gene: TRBJ2-1
v_gene: TRBV12-3/TRBV12-4
abundance: many
CDR3nt: TGTGCCAGCAGCGCTCCGGGACAGAGCATATCTGGAGGGGGATACAATGAGCAGTTCTTC
CDR3aa: CASSAPGQSISGGGYNEQFF

d_gene: TRBD1
j_gene: TRBJ2-2
v_gene: TRBV29-1
abundance: many
CDR3nt: TGCAGCGCAAGACAGGGGGCGGGCACCGGGGAGCTGTTTTTT
CDR3aa: CSARQGAGTGELFF

d_gene: TRBD1
j_gene: TRBJ2-5
v_gene: TRBV11-2
abundance: .
CDR3nt: TGTGCCAGCAGCCAGCCCTTTCGACAGGGGAAAGAGACCCAGTACTTC
CDR3aa: CASSQPFRQGKETQYF

d_gene: .
j_gene: TRBJ2-5
v_gene: TRBV18
abundance: few
CDR3nt: TGTGCCAGCTCACCAATGGTAGAGGGGTCAGAGACCCAGTACTTC
CDR3aa: CASSPMVEGSETQYF

d_gene: .
j_gene: TRBJ2-7
v_gene: TRBV18
abundance: few
CDR3nt: TGTGCCAGCTCACCAGGGCAGGGGGGGCTCTCCTACGAGCAGTACTTC
CDR3aa: CASSPGQGGLSYEQYF

d_gene: .
j_gene: TRBJ2-5
v_gene: TRBV4-1
abundance: few
CDR3nt: TGCGCCAGCAGCCAAACCCTCGTTCGTGAGACCCAGTACTTC
CDR3aa: CASSQTLVRETQYF

d_gene: .
j_gene: TRBJ2-2
v_gene: TRBV5-4
abundance: few
CDR3nt: TGTGCCAGCAGCTCCTTTAGCCTGAACACCGGGGAGCTGTTTTTT
CDR3aa: CASSSFSLNTGELFF

d_gene: TRBD1
j_gene: TRBJ2-2
v_gene: TRBV10-3
abundance: many
CDR3nt: TGTGCCATCAGTGGGCCGGGACAGGGTTACACCGGGGAGCTGTTTTTT
CDR3aa: CAISGPGQGYTGELFF